This T cell receptor beta chain was recorded in a study of T cells after yellow fever vaccination. Study-wide points: Abundant clonotypes (contaminants from the bulk population) could be present in FACS-sorted repertoires. Peaking faster, on day 5 versus 15, the secondary response was nonetheless weaker. Most clones from primary vaccination were detected again post-booster (approximately 96% CD4, about 88% CD8).

The authors made TCR cDNA by 5'RACE template switching, adding a universal primer site and UMIs. TCRdb itself ran the 5' RACE reads through MiXCR, one entry per CDR3 protein. The sample consists of a few hundred thousand distinct CDR3 sequences, about an eighth of them appearing once. This clonotype was seen more than once but under ten times. The antigen is undetermined. The germline gives CDR1 DFQATT, CDR2 SNEGSKA (reference sequence). V lost 3 bases to trimming and J lost 5 bases; unmatched junction nucleotides: 5. This CDR3 contains 13 residues. This TCR was sampled from a man between 18 and 29 years old who received the YFV17D yellow fever vaccine. This chain links TRBV20-1 with TRBJ1-1, with 8 bases that match TRBD1. The material sequenced was CD4+ T cells sorted from PBMCs, taken 15 days after the yellow fever booster vaccination. The CDR3 DNA is TGCAGTGCTAGCCGACAGGGGTCAACTGAAGCTTTCTTT. It codes for CSASRQGSTEAFF.